Below, one TCR beta chain is given with its context. At one of its ends the junction is not consistent with the germline gene, which may arise from a read error. The data stem from a study of CD8+ T cells in alopecia areata. Following RNA extraction, reverse transcription yielded cDNA that acted as the sequencing template. The data were produced by immunoSEQ multiplex PCR, yet TCRdb's version contains in-frame clones alone and is incomplete. The table has 100,000 to 150,000 clones, around 49% seen once; the top ten hold around 20%. The germline gives CDR1 SGHAT, CDR2 FQNNGV. This CDR3 has 11 amino acids.

This material consisted of CD8+ T cells sorted from blood, taken at week 0. The receptor was derived from a human donor with alopecia areata. The rearrangement joins TRBV11-2 to TRBJ1-4, with TRBD1 identical over 10 bases. The CDR3 sequence is CASSTGQGHVF. The CDR3 DNA sequence: TGTGCCAGCAGCACGGGACAGGGGCACGTTTTT.